One and the same sample provided the 13 T cell receptor beta chains below, sequenced in a study of metastatic and nonmetastatic thyroid tumors. No patient had received any treatment before thyroid surgery. TCRdb ran MiXCR on the PCR reads. The sample comprises about 59,000 clones, around 16% of which are singletons, and almost 9.5% rests with the top ten. Sequencing was performed on blood. These receptor sequences come from a male donor with papillary thyroid cancer or a benign thyroid nodule (not recorded which). Some clones in this sample may be carry-over from other donors' samples.

This clone was picked up a small number of times. A much larger clone lies one base from this, so it may be a read error. The chain uses TRBV10-3 and TRBJ2-5; tentatively, D is TRBD2 (6 bases). Trimming took 0 bases from V and 5 from J, leaving 13 bases between them. The germline gives CDR1 ENHRY, CDR2 SYGVKD. This CDR3 region has 15 residues. CDR3 coding DNA: TGTGCCATCAGTGAGTCTGGACTATCGGGGGAGACCCAGTACTTC. This codes for CAISESGLSGETQYF.

The chain links TRBV7-6 to TRBJ2-2; 11 positions agree with TRBD2. The V and J ends lost 0 bases and 6 bases, in that order; junction bases with no gene match: 9. There are 18 residues in the CDR3. CDR1 and CDR2 (germline): SGHVS, FNYEAQ. The CDR3 bases are TGTGCCAGCAGCTTAGCTGCGGGACTAGCGGTAGCCTCCGGGGAGCTGTTTTTT. Its protein product is CASSLAAGLAVASGELFF.

Regarding this clone: Other DNA sequences in this specimen translate into the identical CDR3. The chain joins TRBV20-1 to TRBJ2-1; 10 bases are shared with TRBD2. The length of the CDR3 is 15 residues. Trimming cost V 0 bases and J 9 bases; bases outside gene matches: 8. CDR1 is DFQATT and CDR2 is SNEGSKA in the germline V gene (reference sequence). CDR3 loop: CSARDIAGGHGEQFF. The DNA of the CDR3 is TGCAGTGCTAGAGATATAGCGGGGGGTCATGGTGAGCAGTTCTTC.

This sequence joins TRBV20-1 and TRBJ1-5; D perhaps matches TRBD1 (5 bases). The CDR3 covers 17 residues. Trimming stripped 2 bases from V and 1 base from J, with 18 bases between. Germline V gene sequence: CDR1 DFQATT, CDR2 SNEGSKA (reference sequence). CDR3 sequence reads: CSARSGRTPGSNQPQHF. CDR3 in DNA: TGCAGTGCTAGAAGCGGGAGGACACCGGGGAGCAATCAGCCCCAGCATTTT.

This clone was recorded many times. The gene calls are TRBV6-1 and TRBJ2-2, with D possibly being TRBD1 (6 bases). Germline loops: CDR1 MNHNS, CDR2 SASEGT. The V gene lost 5 bases and the J gene lost 2 bases, with 12 bases spanning the gap. The CDR3 covers 15 residues. The CDR3 loop reads CASSFYRANTGELFF. CDR3 nucleotides: TGTGCCAGCAGTTTTTACAGGGCTAACACCGGGGAGCTGTTTTTT.

This clone was recorded many times. The genes are TRBV28 and TRBJ2-5, with TRBD1 identical over 8 bases. Germline trimming cut 6 bases from V and 4 bases from J; bases unmatched to any gene: 7. Germline lookup yields CDR1 MDHEN and CDR2 SYDVKM. This CDR3 has 14 residues. The CDR3 DNA sequence: TGTGCCAGCAGCCTATCAGGGGGCGGAGAGACCCAGTACTTC. Residues: CASSLSGGGETQYF.

This clone was seen more than once but under ten times. The chain uses TRBV27 and TRBJ2-1; 7 positions match TRBD1. The CDR3 loop spans 18 amino acids. The trim removed 7 bases at V and 9 bases at J, leaving 24 bases unmatched. Looked up from germline, CDR1 is MNHEY and CDR2 is SMNVEV (reference sequence). The DNA of the CDR3 is TGTGCCAGCATAGGGGGCGGTAGCGTGAGGGCCTGGTATAGTGAGCAGTTCTTC. Protein: CASIGGGSVRAWYSEQFF.

This clone was seen many times. This chain uses TRBV27 with TRBJ2-2; D not resolved. CDR1 is MNHEY, CDR2 SMNVEV, per germline (reference sequence). CDR3 size: 12 residues. Trimming removed 5 bases from V and 6 bases from J, with 7 bases in between. The CDR3 DNA reads TGTGCCAGCAGTCGAGTGGCCGGGGAGCTGTTTTTT. Its translation is CASSRVAGELFF.

This clone occurred many times. This chain uses TRBV6-1 with TRBJ2-3, with D perhaps matching TRBD2 (5 bases). Trimming pared 6 bases from V and 8 bases from J, leaving 12 bases between. The CDR3 consists of 12 residues. CDR1 MNHNS and CDR2 SASEGT come from the germline V gene. CDR3 sequence (DNA): TGTGCCAGCAGGGGGAGACGAGGTACGCAGTATTTT. Protein product: CASRGRRGTQYF.

Points on this clone: This specimen includes other DNA sequences encoding the same CDR3. The chain employs TRBV5-4 and TRBJ1-3; D is unresolved. Trimming pared 0 bases from V and 0 bases from J, leaving 10 bases between. Germline assignment: CDR1 SGHNT and CDR2 YYREEE (reference sequence). The CDR3 contains 16 residues. The CDR3 loop is CASSLAGTVSGNTIYF. Written as DNA, the CDR3 is TGTGCCAGCAGCTTGGCCGGTACAGTCTCTGGAAACACCATATATTTT.

Ten or more counts support this clone. The gene calls are TRBV28 and TRBJ1-1, with 8 bases identical to TRBD1. Per the germline V gene, CDR1 is MDHEN and CDR2 is SYDVKM. V trimming: 10 bases; J trimming: 0 bases; junction bases outside the gene matches: 4. The CDR3 is 13 residues long. The CDR3 is CATTGGVNTEAFF. The DNA of the CDR3 is TGTGCCACCACAGGGGGGGTGAACACTGAAGCTTTCTTT.

Ten or more counts support this clone. The V gene is TRBV24-1, the J gene TRBJ1-2; 9 nucleotides line up with TRBD1. V trimming: 4 bases; J trimming: 4 bases; junction bases outside the gene matches: 6. Germline V CDR1 and CDR2: KGHDR, SFDVKD. The CDR3 has 15 amino acids. The CDR3 nucleotides are TGTGCCACCAGTGACCCGGACAGGGGCAGCTATGGCTACACCTTC. The encoded protein is CATSDPDRGSYGYTF.

A word on this clone: It may be a read error: a sequence one base away is much more abundant. The J gene is TRBJ2-4, the V gene TRBV2; D ambiguous. The CDR3 loop spans 16 amino acids. Germline-derived CDR1 and CDR2 are SNHLY and FYNNEI. The CDR3 reads CTSSEVGLEAKNIQYF. The CDR3 DNA sequence: TGTACCAGCAGTGAAGTCGGCCTGGAAGCCAAAAACATTCAGTACTTC.